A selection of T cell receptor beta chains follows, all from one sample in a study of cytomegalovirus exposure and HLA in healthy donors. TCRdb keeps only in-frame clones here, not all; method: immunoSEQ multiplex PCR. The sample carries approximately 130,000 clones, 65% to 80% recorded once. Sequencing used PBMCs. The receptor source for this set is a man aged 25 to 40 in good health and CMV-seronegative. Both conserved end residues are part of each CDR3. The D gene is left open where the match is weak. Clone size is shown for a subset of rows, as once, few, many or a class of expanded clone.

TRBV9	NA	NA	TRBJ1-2	CASSNEIGGADGYTF	TGTGCCAGCAGCAACGAGATCGGAGGGGCTGATGGCTACACCTTC
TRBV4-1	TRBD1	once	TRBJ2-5	CASSQEDEDREETQYF	TGCGCCAGCAGCCAAGAGGACGAGGACAGGGAAGAGACCCAGTACTTC
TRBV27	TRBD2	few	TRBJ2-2	CASSTRGGTGELFF	TGTGCCAGCAGTACGCGGGGGGGCACCGGGGAGCTGTTTTTT
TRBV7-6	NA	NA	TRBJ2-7	CASSLGDKYEQYF	TGTGCCAGCAGCTTAGGGGACAAATACGAGCAGTACTTC
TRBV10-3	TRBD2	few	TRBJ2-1	CATRTSGYNEQFF	TGTGCCACCCGGACTAGCGGTTACAATGAGCAGTTCTTC
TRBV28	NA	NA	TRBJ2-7	CASSLQGWSYEQYF	TGTGCCAGCAGTTTACAGGGGTGGTCCTACGAGCAGTACTTC
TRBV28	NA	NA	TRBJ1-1	CASRGGVMEAFF	TGTGCCAGCAGGGGGGGGGTTATGGAAGCTTTCTTT
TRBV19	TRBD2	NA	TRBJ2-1	CASSPGLAGGEFF	TGTGCCAGTAGTCCAGGACTAGCGGGGGGAGAGTTCTTC
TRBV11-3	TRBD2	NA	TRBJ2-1	CASSFGLAGKGDEQFF	TGTGCCAGCAGCTTCGGACTAGCGGGAAAGGGCGATGAGCAGTTCTTC
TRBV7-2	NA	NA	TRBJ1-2	CASSLVGGATEFYGYTF	TGTGCCAGCAGCTTAGTAGGTGGGGCGACAGAATTCTATGGCTACACCTTC
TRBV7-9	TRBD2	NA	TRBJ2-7	CASSPGLAGAGYEQYF	TGTGCCAGCAGCCCCGGACTAGCGGGCGCGGGGTACGAGCAGTACTTC
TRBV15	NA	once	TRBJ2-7	CATSRDLPSYEQYF	TGTGCCACCAGCAGAGACCTCCCCTCCTACGAGCAGTACTTC
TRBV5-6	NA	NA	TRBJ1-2	CASSLEELINYGYAF	TGTGCCAGCAGCTTGGAAGAGCTGATAAACTATGGCTACGCCTTC
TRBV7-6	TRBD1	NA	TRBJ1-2	CASSPGTGGANYGYTF	TGTGCCAGCAGCCCCGGGACAGGGGGCGCGAACTATGGCTACACCTTC
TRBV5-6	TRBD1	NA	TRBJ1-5	CASSTGTGPNQPQHF	TGTGCCAGCAGCACGGGGACAGGGCCCAATCAGCCCCAGCATTTT
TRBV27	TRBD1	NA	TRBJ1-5	CASSFGQGNQPQHF	TGTGCCAGCAGTTTCGGACAGGGCAATCAGCCCCAGCATTTT
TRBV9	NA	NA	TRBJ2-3	CASSVEGGGRTDTQYF	TGTGCCAGCAGCGTAGAGGGAGGCGGTCGTACAGATACGCAGTATTTT
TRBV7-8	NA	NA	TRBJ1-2	CASSPLGGINYGYTF	TGTGCCAGCAGCCCCCTCGGGGGGATTAACTATGGCTACACCTTC
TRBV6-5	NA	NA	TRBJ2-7	CASSYSTITGQYEQYF	TGTGCCAGCAGTTACTCGACGATAACAGGGCAATACGAGCAGTACTTC
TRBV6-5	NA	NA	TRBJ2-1	CASSYSGRRNEQFF	TGTGCCAGCAGTTACTCAGGCAGGAGGAATGAGCAGTTCTTC
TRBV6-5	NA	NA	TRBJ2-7	CASNSPNSHSEQYF	TGTGCCAGCAATTCACCGAACTCCCACTCGGAGCAGTACTTC
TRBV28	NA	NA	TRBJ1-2	CASVGTGTDGYTF	TGTGCCAGCGTAGGAACAGGGACCGATGGCTACACCTTC
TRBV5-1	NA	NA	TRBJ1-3	CASSSLGSGNTIYF	TGCGCCAGCAGTAGCTTAGGATCTGGAAACACCATATATTTT
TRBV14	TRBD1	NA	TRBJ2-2	CANSQRQGSTGELFF	TGTGCCAACAGCCAGAGACAGGGAAGCACCGGGGAGCTGTTTTTT
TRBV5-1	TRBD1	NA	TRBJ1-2	CASRMTQSGGGYYTF	TGCGCCAGCAGAATGACCCAGTCAGGGGGTGGGTACTACACCTTC
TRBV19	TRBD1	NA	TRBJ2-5	CASSPGQIAETQYF	TGTGCCAGTAGCCCGGGACAGATAGCGGAGACCCAGTACTTC
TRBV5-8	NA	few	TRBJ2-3	CASSFGVRWDTQYF	TGTGCCAGCAGCTTCGGGGTTCGGTGGGATACGCAGTATTTT
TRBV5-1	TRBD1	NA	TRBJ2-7	CASSPALTGYEYEQYF	TGCGCCAGCAGCCCTGCTCTGACAGGGTACGAATACGAGCAGTACTTC
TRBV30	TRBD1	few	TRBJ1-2	CAWNPTGGARGYTF	TGTGCCTGGAATCCTACAGGGGGCGCGCGGGGCTACACCTTC